One and the same sample provided the 15 T cell receptor beta chains below, sequenced in a study of OX40 agonist ivuxolimab in advanced cancers. Profiled with immunoSEQ multiplex PCR; TCRdb holds only in-frame clones, not every one. The sample consists of 70,000 to 100,000 clones, about 85% of them appearing once. Sequenced material: CD4+ or CD8+ T cells sorted from blood, taken in a trial of the OX40 agonist ivuxolimab. These receptors originate from an adult with an advanced solid tumor such as melanoma, head and neck, liver or kidney cancer.

The chain links TRBV7-2 to TRBJ2-3; 8 bases map to TRBD1. V trimming: 3 bases; J trimming: 3 bases; junction bases outside the gene matches: 14. Germline CDR1 and CDR2: SGHTA and FQGNSA. The length of the CDR3 is 18 residues. The CDR3 is CASSFRYGQGGRTDTQYF. The CDR3, as DNA: TGTGCCAGCAGCTTTCGATACGGACAGGGAGGCAGGACAGATACGCAGTATTTT.

The V call is TRBV5-6, the J call TRBJ1-1; 10 bases are a match to TRBD1. CDR1 SGHDT and CDR2 YYEEEE come from the germline V gene. V gave up 4 bases and J gave up 8 bases; unmatched junction bases: 11. The CDR3 loop spans 15 amino acids. CDR3 region: CASSPDRGYPPEAFF. The DNA for the CDR3 is TGTGCCAGCAGCCCGGACAGGGGGTATCCCCCCGAAGCTTTCTTT. Based on the CDR3 plus reference TRBV5-6 and TRBJ1-1, the full variable domain is DAGVTQSPTHLIKTRGQQVTLRCSPKSGHDTVSWYQQALGQGPQFIFQYYEEEERQRGNFPDRFSGHQFPNYSSELNVNALLLGDSALYLCASSPDRGYPPEAFFGQGTRLTVV.

V is TRBV28 and J is TRBJ1-4, with TRBD1 matching over 7 bases. CDR1 and CDR2 (germline): MDHEN, SYDVKM. This CDR3 contains 15 residues. Trimming at V came to 5 bases and at J to 7 bases, leaving 10 bases not matched to a gene. CDR3: CASSLTGSVREKLFF. As DNA, the CDR3 is TGTGCCAGCAGTCTGACAGGGTCAGTTCGTGAAAAACTGTTTTTT.

V and J are TRBV7-2 and TRBJ2-5; 10 bases match TRBD1. Trimming took 6 bases from V and 1 from J; bases not matched to a gene: 8. Per the germline V gene, CDR1 is SGHTA and CDR2 is FQGNSA. The CDR3 loop spans 16 amino acids. In DNA form, the CDR3 reads TGTGCCAGCAGGCGCCGGGACAGGGGACCCCAAGAGACCCAGTACTTC. The encoded protein is CASRRRDRGPQETQYF.

The chain uses TRBV18 and TRBJ2-5; a weak D match, TRBD2 (7 bases). V gave up 3 bases and J gave up 4 bases, with 18 bases separating them. CDR3 length equals 16 residues. Germline-derived CDR1 and CDR2 are KGHSH and LQKENI. Written as DNA, the CDR3 is TGTGCCAGCTCACCCGCCCGGGGGGCTCTAGGAGAGACCCAGTACTTC. It encodes CASSPARGALGETQYF. Supplemented by reference TRBV18 and TRBJ2-5, the full variable domain reads NAGVMQNPRHLVRRRGQEARLRCSPMKGHSHVYWYRQLPEEGLKFMVYLQKENIIDESGMPKERFSAEFPKEGPSILRIQQVVRGDSAAYFCASSPARGALGETQYFGPGTRLLVL.

The chain recombines TRBV7-3 with TRBJ2-2; D gene ambiguous. Trimming took off 5 bases at V and 7 bases at J, with 11 bases between the two ends. This CDR3 region has 13 residues. Germline V lookup: CDR1 SGHTA, CDR2 FQGTGA. The CDR3 reads CASSPRSRGELFF. For the CDR3, the DNA is TGTGCCAGCAGCCCCCGGTCCCGCGGGGAGCTGTTTTTT. The full variable domain, completed using reference TRBV7-3 and TRBJ2-2, is GAGVSQTPSNKVTEKGKYVELRCDPISGHTALYWYRQSLGQGPEFLIYFQGTGAADDSGLPNDRFFAVRPEGSVSTLKIQRTERGDSAVYLCASSPRSRGELFFGEGSRLTVL.

This chain connects TRBV6-5 to TRBJ1-5; 8 bases agree with TRBD1. There are 16 residues in the CDR3. The J segment lost 4 bases and the V segment lost 2 bases, leaving 7 bases of the junction unmatched. Germline loops: CDR1 MNHEY, CDR2 SVGAGI. CDR3 nucleotide sequence: TGTGCCAGCAGTTACGGGCAGGGGGCAGGAAATCAGCCCCAGCATTTT. The encoded protein is CASSYGQGAGNQPQHF.

The chain is built from TRBV9 and TRBJ1-1; D gene uncertain. Trimming left V 0 bases short and J 5 bases short, with 11 bases between. This CDR3 spans 14 amino acids. Germline V gene sequence: CDR1 SGDLS, CDR2 YYNGEE. Written as DNA, the CDR3 is TGTGCCAGCAGCGTAGGACCGCAAGGTACTGAAGCTTTCTTT. Protein product: CASSVGPQGTEAFF.

The genes are TRBV27 and TRBJ1-2; TRBD1 matches at 9 bases. Trimming at V came to 6 bases and at J to 3 bases, leaving 5 bases not matched to a gene. Germline assignment: CDR1 MNHEY and CDR2 SMNVEV (reference sequence). The CDR3 sequence is 14 residues long. CDR3 sequence reads: CASSRQGDHYGYTF. CDR3 nucleotide sequence: TGTGCCAGCAGCCGACAGGGGGACCACTATGGCTACACCTTC.

The V gene is TRBV10-2, the J gene TRBJ1-2, with D maybe TRBD1 (5 bases). This CDR3 comprises 12 residues. CDR1 is WSHSY, CDR2 SAAADI, per germline. V was trimmed by 4 bases and J by 7 bases, leaving 10 bases between them. This CDR3 is CASSAEGSGYTF. The CDR3, as DNA: TGCGCCAGCAGTGCGGAGGGGAGTGGCTACACCTTC.

The rearrangement uses TRBV9 and TRBJ2-1; the D gene is possibly TRBD2 (6 bases). Trimming removed 0 bases from V and 0 bases from J, with 10 bases in between. CDR1 and CDR2 from the germline V gene are SGDLS and YYNGEE. The CDR3 is 16 amino acids. This chain's CDR3 is CASSVGVGGSYNEQFF. The CDR3 nucleotides read TGTGCCAGCAGCGTAGGTGTGGGGGGCTCCTACAATGAGCAGTTCTTC.

The chain links TRBV11-2 to TRBJ2-2; TRBD1 is a possible D gene (5 bases). The ends were cut back, 5 bases at V and 5 bases at J, with 12 bases in the middle. The germline CDR1 and CDR2 sequences are SGHAT and FQNNGV. The CDR3 has 14 amino acids. CDR3 sequence reads: CASSGRRETGELFF. CDR3 nucleotides: TGTGCCAGCAGCGGACGCAGGGAAACCGGGGAGCTGTTTTTT.

The chain combines TRBV5-1 with TRBJ2-5; D not certain. The CDR3 contains 12 residues. Germline loops: CDR1 SGHRS, CDR2 YFSETQ. The V gene lost 4 bases and the J gene lost 0 bases, with 4 bases spanning the gap. Here the CDR3 DNA reads TGCGCCAGCAGCAAAAACCAAGAGACCCAGTACTTC. Protein: CASSKNQETQYF.

This chain joins TRBV18 and TRBJ2-1; D might be TRBD1 (6 bases). Per germline, CDR1 KGHSH and CDR2 LQKENI. Trimming left V 1 base short and J 10 bases short, with 11 bases between. The CDR3 runs 13 residues. The DNA of the CDR3 is TGTGCCAGCTCACCACAACAGGGAGACGAGCAGTTCTTC. Its translation is CASSPQQGDEQFF.

The chain couples TRBV7-3 to TRBJ2-1; 11 bases line up with TRBD1. The V gene end was trimmed by 5 bases and the J gene end by 9 bases; junction bases not matched to a gene: 12. From germline, CDR1 is SGHTA and CDR2 FQGTGA. The CDR3 covers 16 residues. For the CDR3, the DNA is TGTGCCAGCAGCACCCAACCGGGACAGGGGGGTAGTGAGCAGTTCTTC. As protein: CASSTQPGQGGSEQFF.